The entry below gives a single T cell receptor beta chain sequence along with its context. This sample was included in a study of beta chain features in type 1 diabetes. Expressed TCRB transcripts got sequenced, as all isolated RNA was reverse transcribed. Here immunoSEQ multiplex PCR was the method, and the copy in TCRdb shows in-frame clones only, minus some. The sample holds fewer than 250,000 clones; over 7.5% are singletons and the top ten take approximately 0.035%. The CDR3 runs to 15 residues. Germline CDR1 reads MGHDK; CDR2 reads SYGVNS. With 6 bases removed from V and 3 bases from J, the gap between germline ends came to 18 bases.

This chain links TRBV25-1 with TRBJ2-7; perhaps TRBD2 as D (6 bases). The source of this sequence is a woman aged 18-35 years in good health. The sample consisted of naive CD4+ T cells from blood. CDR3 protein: CASRPAWGESYEQYF. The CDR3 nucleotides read TGTGCCAGCAGGCCAGCCTGGGGGGAGAGCTACGAGCAGTACTTC.